Reported below is one T cell receptor beta chain. It has no known antigen specificity. Per-base qualities were not stored, and no clone one base away is much larger. Measured from the cysteine to the phenylalanine, the CDR3 is 15 residues long. Only the CDR3 DNA is retained, 45 bases long and in frame from the first base. The V end gives up 5 bases and the J end 5 bases, leaving 5 bases in the junction not matched to a gene. From the germline V gene, CDR1 is MGHRA and CDR2 is YSYEKL. This specimen comes from a study of beta chain features in type 1 diabetes (dated by TCRdb to 2017 to 2018). Background for the entire study: Mean age, gender distribution, total cell number and subset yield did not differ between patients and healthy donors. Across all samples, roughly 110,000,000 sorted cells were examined, and cell number per subset correlated strongly with RNA yield. In the study, recently diagnosed type 1 diabetes patients and matched healthy donors were compared on the TCRB repertoires of their sorted circulating CD4+ T cell subsets. Naive and central memory subsets were obtained from all 28 donors, but regulatory and stem cell-like memory subsets were isolated from only 8 patients and 8 healthy donors.

From each donor, a single peripheral blood sample of 95 to 150 mL on average was drawn into heparinised tubes. A BD FACSAria II was used to sort naive, central memory, regulatory and stem cell-like memory CD4+ T cells with a panel that included CD45RO, CCR7, CD25, CD127, CD95 and CD27. All sorted populations exceeded 95% purity. Right away, PBMCs were isolated by Lymphoprep density gradient centrifugation and were stained directly, with no culture step. So that batch effects would be minimized, each experiment stained and sorted samples in pairs, pairing one healthy donor with one patient. Overall study outcomes, separate from this receptor: Because the HLA sub-analyses included only small numbers of individuals, any influence of HLA type on TCRB rearrangement was left unresolved. At VDJ recombination sites, type 1 diabetes patients had fewer insertions and more deleted nucleotides, which implies abnormalities in thymic rearrangement. Shorter templates might be favored by PCR, yet because patient and control samples were amplified and corrected together, any such skew would affect both groups equally. Type 1 diabetes patients showed a moderate but significant shortening of TCRB CDR3 length in all four CD4+ subsets. Because cDNA was sequenced instead of genomic DNA, highly expressing activated cells could be over-represented, though the groups showed no difference in activation or CD3 levels. The naive, central memory and regulatory TCRB repertoires appeared to resemble one another more closely among patients than among healthy donors.

The High Capacity cDNA Reverse Transcription Kit was used to reverse transcribe all of the isolated RNA, meaning that expressed TCRB transcripts were what got sequenced. Deep immunoSEQ sequencing was applied to naive, central memory and regulatory T cell samples, giving an average of around 3.8 million total reads per sample. After sorted cells were lysed in RLT buffer, RNA was extracted with DNase-treated RNeasy Micro or Mini kits, with the choice depending on cell number. To prevent cross-contamination, each cell subset was processed individually, whereas patient and healthy donor samples were processed jointly. The immunoSEQ multiplex PCR was used to amplify TCRB sequences from cDNA, generating 87-bp fragments that spanned the CDR3 region. The amplicons were sequenced using the Illumina HiSeq platform. In the authors' own workflow: PCR bias was computationally corrected using synthetic template baselines, reads within Hamming distance 2 were collapsed, and singletons that could not be merged were discarded. By aligning reads against IMGT, V, D and J genes, CDR3 length, and insertions or deletions at six rearrangement sites were assigned. Within each subset, clonotype counts were normalized to the number of sorted cells before true diversity and Gini coefficients were calculated with the tcR R package. The overlap coefficient, calculated on TCRB nucleotide sequences, was used to quantify repertoire sharing. Held by TCRdb, this immuneACCESS table contains in-frame sequences only and omits some clones. Under half of the omission traces to an unresolved V gene where checked; the cause of the rest is unknown. The D gene and trimming were derived from the DNA, and the V and J assignments and clone size from that table. The sample yields under 300,000 clones; 27% were counted once. The biggest ten clones account for under 5% of the sample.

This clonotype originated in a man aged 25-45 years in good health. Sequencing was carried out using central memory CD4+ T cells from blood. This sequence uses TRBV4-1 and TRBJ2-1, and 11 junctional nucleotides match TRBD2. The nucleotide sequence is given as TGCGCCAGCAGCACGGGACTAGCGGTAAACAATGAGCAGTTCTTC. This sequence encodes CASSTGLAVNNEQFF.